One sample yielded the 32 T cell receptor beta chains listed below, sequenced in a study of cytomegalovirus exposure and HLA in healthy donors. This PCR relied on a set of 60 Vbeta primers and 13 Jbeta primers. Here immunoSEQ multiplex PCR was the method, and the copy in TCRdb shows in-frame clones only, minus some. The sample yields over 200,000 clones, about 84% seen once. Sequenced sample: PBMCs. The receptors stem from a human donor in good health.

The chain has TRBV5-4 and TRBJ2-5; D may be TRBD2 (5 bases). V dropped 4 bases and J dropped 14 bases, with 15 bases sitting between them. CDR3 length equals 11 residues. The germline V gene encodes CDR1 SGHNT and CDR2 YYREEE (reference sequence). Written as DNA, the CDR3 is TGTGCCAGCAGCGCCGCGGAGGAGGTATACTTC. This sequence encodes CASSAAEEVYF.

The rearrangement joins TRBV5-6 to TRBJ2-7, with 7 bases that match TRBD1. V was pared by 0 bases and J by 6 bases, with 0 bases of the junction left unmatched. The CDR3 has 12 residues. CDR1 and CDR2 from the germline V gene are SGHDT and YYEEEE. The CDR3 protein is CASSLGDSEQYF. In DNA, the CDR3 is TGTGCCAGCAGCTTGGGGGACAGCGAGCAGTACTTC.

This chain connects TRBV7-8 to TRBJ2-5; D not resolved. The CDR3 length is 13 residues. From germline, CDR1 is SGHVS and CDR2 FQNEAQ. V was cut by 0 bases and J by 5 bases, with 7 bases left in between. CDR3 sequence (DNA): TGTGCCAGCAGCTTAGCGAGGTTGGAGACCCAGTACTTC. The encoded protein is CASSLARLETQYF.

This clone showed up just a few times. The chain uses TRBV5-6 and TRBJ2-7; a possible D gene is TRBD2 (5 bases). CDR1 is SGHDT and CDR2 is YYEEEE in the germline V gene. V was shortened by 4 bases and J by 3 bases, with 11 bases between the two germline ends. The CDR3 has 13 amino acids. The CDR3 sequence is CASSDYRNYEQYF. The CDR3 coding sequence is TGTGCCAGCAGCGACTATAGGAACTACGAGCAGTACTTC.

This clone came up a few times. The gene calls are TRBV4-2 and TRBJ2-2; the D gene is possibly TRBD2 (6 bases). V shed 0 bases and J shed 4 bases, with 12 bases lying between them. Germline V gene lookup returns CDR1 LGHNA and CDR2 YNFKEQ. The CDR3 runs 16 residues. The CDR3 DNA reads TGTGCCAGCAGCCAAGATGGGGGGAGTTTCACCGGGGAGCTGTTTTTT. Translation: CASSQDGGSFTGELFF.

In its sample, this clone was seen a few times. V gene TRBV18 combines with J gene TRBJ1-2; 7 nucleotides line up with TRBD1. From germline, CDR1 is KGHSH and CDR2 LQKENI. The CDR3 is made up of 15 amino acids. V was clipped by 3 bases and J by 3 bases; unmatched bases: 7. This CDR3 is CASSPGQTEYYGYTF. The CDR3 region has the DNA TGTGCCAGCTCACCGGGACAGACTGAATACTATGGCTACACCTTC.

This clone was detected only once. The rearrangement joins TRBV6-5 to TRBJ1-2, with 9 bases fitting TRBD1. The V gene end was trimmed by 6 bases and the J gene end by 4 bases; junction bases not matched to a gene: 3. The germline CDR1 and CDR2 sequences are MNHEY and SVGAGI. CDR3 length: 13 residues. CDR3 coding DNA: TGTGCCAGCAGAGAGACAGGGGGCTATGGCTACACCTTC. This codes for CASRETGGYGYTF.

This clone has a single count. The chain is built from TRBV2 and TRBJ2-1, with 12 bases fitting TRBD2. V gave up 2 bases and J gave up 6 bases; unmatched junction bases: 2. The CDR3 is 15 amino acids. CDR1 and CDR2 from the germline V gene are SNHLY and FYNNEI. For the CDR3, the DNA is TGTGCCAGCAGTGAAAAGGGACTAGCGGGCAATGAGCAGTTCTTC. It translates to CASSEKGLAGNEQFF. The whole variable domain, remainder taken from reference TRBV2 and TRBJ2-1, is EPEVTQTPSHQVTQMGQEVILRCVPISNHLYFYWYRQILGQKVEFLVSFYNNEISEKSEIFDDQFSVERPDGSNFTLKIRSTKLEDSAMYFCASSEKGLAGNEQFFGPGTRLTVL.

The rearrangement links TRBV4-3 to TRBJ1-5, with 7 bases fitting TRBD1. The CDR3 extends over 14 amino acids. With V trimmed by 4 bases and J by 9 bases, 9 bases remained unmatched. Germline CDR1 and CDR2: LGHNA and YSLEER. The CDR3 sequence is CASSPETGFGPQHF. CDR3 nucleotides: TGCGCCAGCAGCCCCGAGACAGGGTTCGGGCCCCAGCATTTT.

The genes are TRBV7-6 and TRBJ2-7; 9 bases map to TRBD2. V lost 3 bases and J lost 1; bases outside the gene matches: 4. The germline CDR1 and CDR2 sequences are SGHVS and FNYEAQ. This CDR3 spans 15 amino acids. The CDR3 DNA follows: TGTGCCAGCAGCTTTGGGGCGGGAGGGTCCTACGAGCAGTACTTC. This encodes CASSFGAGGSYEQYF.

This clone was counted between two and nine times. The chain couples TRBV4-1 to TRBJ1-2; D not certain. This CDR3 region has 14 residues. V was trimmed by 3 bases and J by 6 bases, leaving 14 bases between them. Germline assignment: CDR1 MGHRA and CDR2 YSYEKL. CDR3: CASSQAWQADGYTF. In nucleotides, the CDR3 is TGCGCCAGCAGCCAGGCCTGGCAGGCCGATGGCTACACCTTC.

This clone was recorded a few times. The V and J genes are TRBV4-3 and TRBJ2-1; tentatively, D is TRBD2 (5 bases). Germline V lookup: CDR1 LGHNA, CDR2 YSLEER. V was pared by 0 bases and J by 8 bases, with 17 bases between. CDR3 length: 16 amino acids. The CDR3 DNA is TGCGCCAGCAGCCAAGATGCGGGTGCGCGCAGCGATGAGCAGTTCTTC. This sequence encodes CASSQDAGARSDEQFF.

The chain combines TRBV6-1 with TRBJ1-5; 8 bases map to TRBD1. The trim removed 3 bases at V and 2 bases at J, leaving 9 bases unmatched. Germline CDR1 reads MNHNS; CDR2 reads SASEGT. The CDR3 length is 17 residues. The CDR3 region is CASSELLQTGGNQPQHF. The CDR3 DNA reads as TGTGCCAGCAGTGAGTTGTTACAGACAGGGGGCAATCAGCCCCAGCATTTT.

The rearrangement uses TRBV9 and TRBJ1-4; D possibly corresponds to TRBD1 (6 bases). The V gene's germline CDR1 is SGDLS and CDR2 YYNGEE. CDR3 length: 13 residues. V gave up 3 bases and J gave up 5 bases, with 8 bases separating them. CDR3 residues: CASSGTANEKLFF. CDR3 sequence (DNA): TGTGCCAGCAGCGGGACAGCGAATGAAAAACTGTTTTTT.

This clone was observed once. The rearrangement uses TRBV10-3 and TRBJ2-7, with 7 bases matching TRBD2. The CDR3 length is 13 residues. V was clipped by 4 bases and J by 1 base; unmatched bases: 1. Per the germline V gene, CDR1 is ENHRY and CDR2 is SYGVKD. The CDR3, as DNA: TGTGCCATCAGTGGGGAGGGATCCTACGAGCAGTACTTC. Its protein is CAISGEGSYEQYF.

The J gene is TRBJ2-3, the V gene TRBV7-6, with D maybe TRBD1 (5 bases). V was shortened by 3 bases and J by 4 bases, with 17 bases between the two germline ends. Germline V gene lookup returns CDR1 SGHVS and CDR2 FNYEAQ. CDR3 length equals 16 residues. CDR3: CASSFGSGRASDTQYF. The CDR3 region has the DNA TGTGCCAGCAGCTTCGGGTCGGGCAGGGCGTCAGATACGCAGTATTTT.

The genes are TRBV27 and TRBJ2-1, with 13 nucleotides matching TRBD2. Germline lookup yields CDR1 MNHEY and CDR2 SMNVEV (reference sequence). J was trimmed by 8 bases and V by 3 bases; bases with no gene match: 7. The CDR3 runs 16 residues. CDR3 in amino acids: CASSFPGTSGIDEQFF. The CDR3 nucleotides read TGTGCCAGCAGTTTTCCCGGGACTAGCGGGATCGATGAGCAGTTCTTC.

The chain uses TRBV19 and TRBJ1-5; 7 nucleotides align to TRBD1. Germline CDR1 is LNHDA and CDR2 is SQIVND (reference sequence). This CDR3 is built from 13 residues. V shed 6 bases and J 4 bases; nucleotides not matched to a gene: 3. This chain's CDR3 is CASRTGQNQPQHF. CDR3 nucleotide sequence: TGTGCCAGTAGGACAGGGCAGAATCAGCCCCAGCATTTT.

This chain uses TRBV19 with TRBJ2-1, with no clear D. Deletions cut 4 bases from V and 9 bases from J, with 16 bases between. Germline V CDR1 and CDR2: LNHDA, SQIVND (reference sequence). This CDR3 is built from 14 residues. CDR3 in amino acids: CASSRQVSSGEQFF. CDR3 sequence (DNA): TGTGCCAGTAGTAGGCAAGTGTCATCGGGTGAGCAGTTCTTC.

V is TRBV19 and J is TRBJ1-2; 8 nucleotides line up with TRBD1. Germline CDR1 reads LNHDA; CDR2 reads SQIVND (reference sequence). V lost 7 bases, J lost 8 bases, and 18 bases stayed unmatched. CDR3 size: 16 residues. As DNA, the CDR3 is TGTGCCAGTAATAGGGACGCGGCAGGGGGCATGTGGGGCTACACCTTC. Its translation is CASNRDAAGGMWGYTF.

The genes are TRBV27 and TRBJ2-5; maybe TRBD1 (6 bases). This CDR3 spans 16 amino acids. Germline CDR1 and CDR2: MNHEY and SMNVEV (reference sequence). Trimming cost V 3 bases and J 2 bases, with 16 bases left between them. DNA for the CDR3: TGTGCCAGCAGTTTTTTTAGGAGGACAGCACAAGAGACCCAGTACTTC. Its protein product is CASSFFRRTAQETQYF.

This chain uses TRBV9 with TRBJ2-1; a weak D match, TRBD2 (5 bases). This CDR3 region has 13 residues. Between the trimmed V and J ends, which lost 0 bases and 11 bases, there was a span of 12 bases. CDR1 and CDR2 from the germline V gene are SGDLS and YYNGEE. The CDR3 DNA follows: TGTGCCAGCAGCGTAGAAAGCGGAACGAAGCAGTTCTTC. Amino acids: CASSVESGTKQFF.

J is TRBJ2-7 and V is TRBV5-4, with D unresolved. The germline V gene has CDR1 SGHNT and CDR2 YYREEE (reference sequence). The CDR3 extends over 13 amino acids. V lost 5 bases, J lost 3 bases, and 12 bases lay in between. CDR3 DNA: TGTGCCAGCAGTTCGCCCCACGGCTACGAGCAGTACTTC. Translating gives CASSSPHGYEQYF.

The gene calls are TRBV15 and TRBJ2-3, with 14 bases matching TRBD2. The length of the CDR3 is 15 residues. Germline lookup yields CDR1 LNHNV and CDR2 YYDKDF (reference sequence). Trimming cost V 5 bases and J 6 bases; bases outside gene matches: 4. The chain's CDR3 is CATSGGLAGEDTQYF. In DNA, the CDR3 is TGTGCCACCAGCGGGGGACTAGCGGGAGAGGATACGCAGTATTTT. The full variable domain, its missing parts supplied by reference TRBV15 and TRBJ2-3, is DAMVIQNPRYQVTQFGKPVTLSCSQTLNHNVMYWYQQKSSQAPKLLFHYYDKDFNNEADTPDNFQSRRPNTSFCFLDIRSPGLGDTAMYLCATSGGLAGEDTQYFGPGTRLTVL.

The rearrangement joins TRBV5-1 to TRBJ2-1, with 7 bases aligning to TRBD1. CDR3 length: 14 residues. CDR1 and CDR2 (germline): SGHRS, YFSETQ. V shed 6 bases, J shed 7 bases, and the junction held 10 bases outside the gene matches. CDR3 loop: CASTEQGVRNEQFF. The CDR3, as DNA: TGCGCCAGCACCGAGCAGGGGGTAAGGAATGAGCAGTTCTTC. Full variable domain (missing parts from reference TRBV5-1 and TRBJ2-1): KAGVTQTPRYLIKTRGQQVTLSCSPISGHRSVSWYQQTPGQGLQFLFEYFSETQRNKGNFPGRFSGRQFSNSRSEMNVSTLELGDSALYLCASTEQGVRNEQFFGPGTRLTVL.

The chain links TRBV19 to TRBJ1-2; D may be TRBD1 (5 bases). Germline V gene data show CDR1 as LNHDA and CDR2 as SQIVND (reference sequence). The CDR3 totals 12 residues. The V and J ends lost 5 bases and 5 bases respectively, with 9 bases between them. CDR3: CASSRGGYGYTF. The DNA of the CDR3 is TGTGCCAGTAGTCGGGGGGGATATGGCTACACCTTC.

The chain has TRBV6-6 and TRBJ1-6; TRBD1 agrees at 7 bases. With 6 bases clipped from V and 6 bases from J, the junction kept 11 bases outside the gene matches. CDR1 and CDR2 (germline): MNHNY, SVGAGI (reference sequence). The CDR3 covers 16 residues. The chain's CDR3 is CASSPQGVSGNSPLHF. CDR3 nucleotides: TGTGCCAGCAGCCCGCAGGGGGTCTCGGGTAATTCACCCCTCCACTTT.

This rearrangement joins TRBV28 to TRBJ2-3; D is perhaps TRBD2 (6 bases). The germline V gene encodes CDR1 MDHEN and CDR2 SYDVKM. V shed 2 bases and J shed 6 bases, with 15 bases lying between them. The CDR3 extends over 15 amino acids. The CDR3 nucleotides read TGTGCCAGCAGTTTAAAGACTAGTTCGGGGGATACGCAGTATTTT. This gives the protein CASSLKTSSGDTQYF.

The genes are TRBV28 and TRBJ2-1; 7 nucleotides agree with TRBD2. There are 13 residues in the CDR3. The junction had 7 bases not matched to a gene; V was cut back by 5 bases and J by 9 bases. CDR1 is MDHEN and CDR2 is SYDVKM in the germline V gene. The CDR3 sequence: CASSILATGEQFF. CDR3 nucleotide sequence: TGTGCCAGCAGTATACTAGCGACGGGTGAGCAGTTCTTC.

The chain employs TRBV9 and TRBJ1-5; D is uncertain. Germline assignment: CDR1 SGDLS and CDR2 YYNGEE. This CDR3 spans 15 amino acids. V dropped 2 bases and J dropped 6 bases, with 15 bases sitting between them. The CDR3 reads CASSVSAGLGQPQHF. DNA of the CDR3: TGTGCCAGCAGCGTGTCCGCTGGGCTGGGTCAGCCCCAGCATTTT.

This rearrangement joins TRBV4-2 to TRBJ1-5, with 8 nucleotides matching TRBD1. Germline CDR1 is LGHNA and CDR2 is YNFKEQ. The CDR3 is made up of 16 amino acids. V trimming: 2 bases; J trimming: 0 bases; junction bases outside the gene matches: 3. CDR3 residues: CASSQQGANSNQPQHF. The CDR3 DNA reads TGTGCCAGCAGCCAACAGGGGGCTAATAGCAATCAGCCCCAGCATTTT.

The J gene is TRBJ2-1, the V gene TRBV6-5; 9 bases are a match to TRBD2. The CDR3 runs to 16 residues. Germline lookup yields CDR1 MNHEY and CDR2 SVGAGI. The junction had 4 bases not matched to a gene; V was cut back by 2 bases and J by 2 bases. CDR3 amino acids: CASSYRGLAAYNEQFF. DNA for the CDR3: TGTGCCAGCAGTTACCGGGGACTAGCAGCCTACAATGAGCAGTTCTTC.